This entry features one T cell receptor beta chain sequence. Its antigen remains unknown. The V and J ends lost 3 bases and 0 bases respectively, with 13 bases between them. The CDR3 extends over 15 amino acids. Germline lookup yields CDR1 SGHKS and CDR2 YYEKEE (reference sequence). These data originate in a study of long-term antiretroviral therapy in people with HIV. Study-wide results and limits: HIV repertoire CDR3 lengths ranged less widely than those of controls. Viral resistance, ART adherence and therapy changes all lacked available data.

All donors provided no fewer than one pre-ART and no fewer than two post-ART PBMC samples. Every HIV-positive participant received treatment in the United States. Version v3.0 of the immunoSEQ assay was performed at survey level. The protocol was immunoSEQ multiplex PCR, while the TCRdb copy is restricted to in-frame clones and leaves out a portion. The profile shows tens of thousands of clones, almost 85% of them singletons. This clonotype was obtained from a man between 18 and 29 years old with HIV. The material was unsorted PBMCs, obtained 0.6 years after starting antiretroviral therapy. The gene calls are TRBV5-5 and TRBJ2-7; possibly TRBD1 for D (6 bases). CDR3 sequence (DNA): TGTGCCAGCAGCTCGTCAACAGGGAACTCCTACGAGCAGTACTTC. Translation: CASSSSTGNSYEQYF.